Listed below are T cell receptor beta chains from one sample, sequenced in a study of CD8 T cells in Susac syndrome. Each CDR3 protein gets one entry after TCRdb re-called the immunoSEQ multiplex PCR reads with MiXCR. The data contain about 170,000 distinct CDR3 sequences, 95% to 96% of them singletons. The sample comprised CD4+ T cells from PBMCs. All receptors come from a human donor with Susac syndrome. The CDR3 runs from the conserved cysteine through the conserved F or W. Fields, in order: D gene, clone size, V gene, J gene, CDR3 protein, CDR3 DNA. D genes are given only for firm matches. For some rows the clone size is stated as once, few or many, or as a class when expanded; others skip it.

d_gene: TRBD1; abundance: NA; v_gene: TRBV7-3; j_gene: TRBJ1-6; CDR3aa: CASSRTGQGNSPLHF; CDR3nt: TGTGCCAGCAGCAGAACGGGACAGGGGAATTCACCCCTCCACTTT
d_gene: TRBD1; abundance: NA; v_gene: TRBV6-1; j_gene: TRBJ1-2; CDR3aa: CASSDVDRDGYTF; CDR3nt: TGTGCCAGCAGTGATGTGGACAGGGATGGCTACACCTTC
d_gene: NA; abundance: NA; v_gene: TRBV19; j_gene: TRBJ1-5; CDR3aa: CASSTAVNQPQHF; CDR3nt: TGTGCCAGTAGTACGGCAGTCAATCAGCCCCAGCATTTT
d_gene: NA; abundance: NA; v_gene: TRBV7-2; j_gene: TRBJ1-2; CDR3aa: CASSLAPTQGNYGYTF; CDR3nt: TGTGCCAGCAGCTTAGCGCCTACTCAGGGGAACTATGGCTACACCTTC
d_gene: TRBD1; abundance: NA; v_gene: TRBV28; j_gene: TRBJ1-5; CDR3aa: CASRQGQSNQPQHF; CDR3nt: TGTGCCAGCAGACAGGGACAGAGCAATCAGCCCCAGCATTTT
d_gene: NA; abundance: NA; v_gene: TRBV3-1; j_gene: TRBJ1-1; CDR3aa: CASSRQAEAFF; CDR3nt: TGTGCCAGCAGTCGACAGGCTGAAGCTTTCTTT
d_gene: NA; abundance: NA; v_gene: TRBV12-3/TRBV12-4; j_gene: TRBJ1-1; CDR3aa: CASSLLAALETEAFF; CDR3nt: TGTGCCAGCAGTTTATTGGCAGCCTTGGAAACTGAAGCTTTCTTT
d_gene: NA; abundance: NA; v_gene: TRBV29-1; j_gene: TRBJ2-3; CDR3aa: CSAGGDTQYF; CDR3nt: TGCAGCGCCGGCGGAGATACGCAGTATTTT
d_gene: NA; abundance: NA; v_gene: TRBV5-6; j_gene: TRBJ2-2; CDR3aa: CASSFGTLGTGELFF; CDR3nt: TGTGCCAGCAGCTTCGGGACCCTTGGCACCGGGGAGCTGTTTTTT
d_gene: NA; abundance: NA; v_gene: TRBV28; j_gene: TRBJ1-2; CDR3aa: CASSAQGMGLYGYTF; CDR3nt: TGTGCCAGCAGTGCCCAGGGCATGGGGCTCTATGGCTACACCTTC
d_gene: NA; abundance: NA; v_gene: TRBV18; j_gene: TRBJ1-1; CDR3aa: CASSSESGGRTEAFF; CDR3nt: TGTGCCAGCTCATCAGAATCGGGGGGCCGCACTGAAGCTTTCTTT
d_gene: NA; abundance: NA; v_gene: TRBV5-1; j_gene: TRBJ2-1; CDR3aa: CASSISTASSYNEQFF; CDR3nt: TGCGCCAGCAGCATTTCGACAGCGAGCTCCTACAATGAGCAGTTCTTC
d_gene: NA; abundance: once; v_gene: TRBV25-1; j_gene: TRBJ1-5; CDR3aa: CASSAGGGQPQHF; CDR3nt: TGTGCCAGCAGTGCGGGGGGCGGACAGCCCCAGCATTTT
d_gene: NA; abundance: NA; v_gene: TRBV2; j_gene: TRBJ2-7; CDR3aa: CASRREAHEQYF; CDR3nt: TGTGCCAGCAGGCGGGAAGCCCACGAGCAGTACTTC
d_gene: NA; abundance: NA; v_gene: TRBV6-5; j_gene: TRBJ2-6; CDR3aa: CASSYAIASSGANVLTF; CDR3nt: TGTGCCAGCAGTTACGCTATAGCAAGCTCTGGGGCCAACGTCCTGACTTTC
d_gene: NA; abundance: NA; v_gene: TRBV6-5; j_gene: TRBJ2-3; CDR3aa: CASSGSPEGTQYF; CDR3nt: TGTGCCAGCAGTGGGTCTCCGGAGGGTACGCAGTATTTT
d_gene: NA; abundance: NA; v_gene: TRBV18; j_gene: TRBJ1-1; CDR3aa: CASSPGGGTREAFF; CDR3nt: TGTGCCAGCTCACCAGGCGGGGGAACCCGTGAAGCTTTCTTT
d_gene: TRBD2; abundance: once; v_gene: TRBV29-1; j_gene: TRBJ2-3; CDR3aa: CSVKGLVTDTQYF; CDR3nt: TGCAGCGTCAAGGGACTAGTTACAGATACGCAGTATTTT
d_gene: NA; abundance: NA; v_gene: TRBV15; j_gene: TRBJ2-5; CDR3aa: CATSKGETQYF; CDR3nt: TGTGCCACCAGCAAAGGGGAGACCCAGTACTTC
d_gene: TRBD1; abundance: NA; v_gene: TRBV30; j_gene: TRBJ2-1; CDR3aa: CAWSLGGPNEQFF; CDR3nt: TGTGCCTGGAGTTTAGGGGGCCCCAATGAGCAGTTCTTC
d_gene: NA; abundance: NA; v_gene: TRBV7-2; j_gene: TRBJ1-2; CDR3aa: CASSLATATNYGYTF; CDR3nt: TGTGCCAGCAGCTTAGCGACAGCTACTAACTATGGCTACACCTTC
d_gene: TRBD1; abundance: NA; v_gene: TRBV9; j_gene: TRBJ1-1; CDR3aa: CASSSRDRNTEAFF; CDR3nt: TGTGCCAGCAGCTCTCGGGACAGGAACACTGAAGCTTTCTTT
d_gene: NA; abundance: NA; v_gene: TRBV20-1; j_gene: TRBJ2-5; CDR3aa: CSAPSITGEVGETQYF; CDR3nt: TGCAGTGCCCCTTCCATTACGGGGGAGGTGGGGGAGACCCAGTACTTC
d_gene: NA; abundance: NA; v_gene: TRBV25-1; j_gene: TRBJ2-7; CDR3aa: CASSGVYEQYF; CDR3nt: TGTGCCAGCAGTGGGGTCTACGAGCAGTACTTC
d_gene: NA; abundance: NA; v_gene: TRBV11-2; j_gene: TRBJ2-2; CDR3aa: CASLDPGQPNTGELFF; CDR3nt: TGTGCCAGCTTGGACCCGGGCCAGCCCAACACCGGGGAGCTGTTTTTT
d_gene: NA; abundance: NA; v_gene: TRBV19; j_gene: TRBJ1-5; CDR3aa: CASRDHRVDQPQHF; CDR3nt: TGTGCCAGTAGGGACCACAGGGTTGATCAGCCCCAGCATTTT
d_gene: NA; abundance: NA; v_gene: TRBV7-3; j_gene: TRBJ2-1; CDR3aa: CASSKVVAEYNEQFF; CDR3nt: TGTGCCAGCAGCAAGGTGGTAGCGGAATACAATGAGCAGTTCTTC
d_gene: NA; abundance: NA; v_gene: TRBV7-6; j_gene: TRBJ2-6; CDR3aa: CASSLAPRGSGANVLTF; CDR3nt: TGTGCCAGCAGCCTCGCCCCCAGGGGATCTGGGGCCAACGTCCTGACTTTC
d_gene: NA; abundance: few; v_gene: TRBV19; j_gene: TRBJ1-1; CDR3aa: CASSRGGSNTEAFF; CDR3nt: TGTGCCAGTAGTCGAGGGGGGTCGAACACTGAAGCTTTCTTT
d_gene: TRBD1; abundance: NA; v_gene: TRBV12-3/TRBV12-4; j_gene: TRBJ2-5; CDR3aa: CASSFRSGGAETQYF; CDR3nt: TGTGCCAGCAGTTTTAGGTCAGGGGGCGCGGAGACCCAGTACTTC
d_gene: NA; abundance: NA; v_gene: TRBV2; j_gene: TRBJ1-5; CDR3aa: CASRGGVHQPQHF; CDR3nt: TGTGCCAGCAGGGGGGGGGTTCATCAGCCCCAGCATTTT
d_gene: TRBD1; abundance: once; v_gene: TRBV5-1; j_gene: TRBJ1-6; CDR3aa: CASSRDRGNSPLHF; CDR3nt: TGCGCCAGCAGCCGGGACAGGGGAAATTCACCCCTCCACTTT
d_gene: TRBD1; abundance: NA; v_gene: TRBV5-1; j_gene: TRBJ1-2; CDR3aa: CASSYGQGEDYGYTF; CDR3nt: TGCGCCAGCAGCTACGGACAGGGGGAAGACTATGGCTACACCTTC
d_gene: NA; abundance: once; v_gene: TRBV20-1; j_gene: TRBJ1-6; CDR3aa: CSVELQGMDNSPLHF; CDR3nt: TGCAGTGTTGAACTCCAGGGAATGGACAATTCACCCCTCCACTTT
d_gene: NA; abundance: NA; v_gene: TRBV30; j_gene: TRBJ2-5; CDR3aa: CAWIKDSTTETQYF; CDR3nt: TGTGCCTGGATTAAGGATAGTACAACGGAGACCCAGTACTTC
d_gene: TRBD1; abundance: NA; v_gene: TRBV28; j_gene: TRBJ1-5; CDR3aa: CASRDGTANQPQHF; CDR3nt: TGTGCCAGCAGGGACGGGACAGCCAATCAGCCCCAGCATTTT
d_gene: TRBD1; abundance: NA; v_gene: TRBV5-6; j_gene: TRBJ1-1; CDR3aa: CASSRPGQMNTEAFF; CDR3nt: TGTGCCAGCAGCAGACCGGGACAGATGAACACTGAAGCTTTCTTT
d_gene: TRBD1; abundance: NA; v_gene: TRBV20-1; j_gene: TRBJ2-7; CDR3aa: CSAFRSGTGGEQYF; CDR3nt: TGCAGTGCTTTCCGATCCGGGACAGGGGGGGAGCAGTACTTC
d_gene: NA; abundance: NA; v_gene: TRBV4-3; j_gene: TRBJ1-1; CDR3aa: CASSQPGYTEAFF; CDR3nt: TGCGCCAGCAGCCAACCAGGGTACACTGAAGCTTTCTTT
d_gene: TRBD1; abundance: NA; v_gene: TRBV12-3/TRBV12-4; j_gene: TRBJ2-1; CDR3aa: CASRGQASYNEQFF; CDR3nt: TGTGCCAGCAGAGGACAGGCTTCCTACAATGAGCAGTTCTTC
d_gene: NA; abundance: NA; v_gene: TRBV10-3; j_gene: TRBJ1-2; CDR3aa: CAISGQVGGYTF; CDR3nt: TGTGCCATCAGCGGTCAAGTCGGCGGCTACACCTTC
d_gene: NA; abundance: once; v_gene: TRBV28; j_gene: TRBJ2-6; CDR3aa: CASRNSGANVLTF; CDR3nt: TGTGCCAGCAGGAACTCTGGGGCCAACGTCCTGACTTTC
d_gene: NA; abundance: NA; v_gene: TRBV29-1; j_gene: TRBJ2-3; CDR3aa: CSVETEITDTQYF; CDR3nt: TGCAGCGTTGAGACAGAGATCACAGATACGCAGTATTTT
d_gene: NA; abundance: NA; v_gene: TRBV18; j_gene: TRBJ1-1; CDR3aa: CASSPLAALEAFF; CDR3nt: TGTGCCAGCTCACCACTAGCGGCCCTTGAAGCTTTCTTT
d_gene: TRBD1; abundance: NA; v_gene: TRBV9; j_gene: TRBJ2-1; CDR3aa: CASSVARGQNNEQFF; CDR3nt: TGTGCCAGCAGCGTAGCTAGGGGACAGAACAATGAGCAGTTCTTC
d_gene: NA; abundance: NA; v_gene: TRBV7-2; j_gene: TRBJ2-7; CDR3aa: CASSLVSRGPYEQYF; CDR3nt: TGTGCCAGCAGCTTAGTCTCTAGAGGGCCCTACGAGCAGTACTTC
d_gene: TRBD2; abundance: NA; v_gene: TRBV6-4; j_gene: TRBJ2-6; CDR3aa: CASSAGTSGPGANVLTF; CDR3nt: TGTGCCAGCAGTGCCGGGACTAGCGGGCCCGGGGCCAACGTCCTGACTTTC
d_gene: NA; abundance: NA; v_gene: TRBV25-1; j_gene: TRBJ2-3; CDR3aa: CASSDPRGPHDDTQYF; CDR3nt: TGTGCCAGCAGTGACCCGAGGGGACCCCATGATGATACGCAGTATTTT
d_gene: TRBD2; abundance: NA; v_gene: TRBV7-2; j_gene: TRBJ2-3; CDR3aa: CASSLNRGLAGVRHFTQYF; CDR3nt: TGTGCCAGCAGCCTCAACCGCGGACTAGCGGGGGTCCGGCACTTTACGCAGTATTTT
d_gene: NA; abundance: few; v_gene: TRBV12-3/TRBV12-4; j_gene: TRBJ2-7; CDR3aa: CASSLGGEQYF; CDR3nt: TGTGCCAGCAGTTTGGGCGGCGAGCAGTACTTC
d_gene: TRBD1; abundance: NA; v_gene: TRBV4-3; j_gene: TRBJ2-1; CDR3aa: CASSQATTGDNEQFF; CDR3nt: TGCGCCAGCAGCCAAGCCACGACAGGGGACAATGAGCAGTTCTTC
d_gene: NA; abundance: NA; v_gene: TRBV6-2/TRBV6-3; j_gene: TRBJ1-5; CDR3aa: CASSYRQGGNQPQHF; CDR3nt: TGTGCCAGCAGTTACAGGCAGGGCGGAAATCAGCCCCAGCATTTT
d_gene: NA; abundance: NA; v_gene: TRBV7-2; j_gene: TRBJ1-5; CDR3aa: CASSSSINQPQHF; CDR3nt: TGTGCCAGCAGCTCCAGTATCAATCAGCCCCAGCATTTT
d_gene: NA; abundance: NA; v_gene: TRBV6-2/TRBV6-3; j_gene: TRBJ2-5; CDR3aa: CASGKQETQYF; CDR3nt: TGTGCCAGCGGGAAACAGGAGACCCAGTACTTC
d_gene: TRBD2; abundance: NA; v_gene: TRBV7-9; j_gene: TRBJ2-5; CDR3aa: CASSPGLAGFRETQYF; CDR3nt: TGTGCCAGCAGCCCGGGACTAGCGGGATTCCGGGAGACCCAGTACTTC
d_gene: NA; abundance: NA; v_gene: TRBV19; j_gene: TRBJ2-2; CDR3aa: CASSIYPGDTGELFF; CDR3nt: TGTGCCAGTAGTATATACCCTGGTGACACCGGGGAGCTGTTTTTT
d_gene: NA; abundance: NA; v_gene: TRBV14; j_gene: TRBJ2-7; CDR3aa: CASSQEVPGVVPIPEQYF; CDR3nt: TGTGCCAGCAGCCAAGAAGTCCCTGGGGTAGTACCTATCCCCGAGCAGTACTTC
d_gene: TRBD2; abundance: once; v_gene: TRBV28; j_gene: TRBJ2-7; CDR3aa: CASTPTSGRTYEQYF; CDR3nt: TGTGCCAGCACCCCGACTAGCGGGAGGACCTACGAGCAGTACTTC
d_gene: NA; abundance: NA; v_gene: TRBV5-4; j_gene: TRBJ2-7; CDR3aa: CASSLPSGTTNYEQYF; CDR3nt: TGTGCCAGCAGCCTACCTTCCGGGACGACCAACTACGAGCAGTACTTC
d_gene: NA; abundance: NA; v_gene: TRBV9; j_gene: TRBJ2-3; CDR3aa: CASSVGPGMADTQYF; CDR3nt: TGTGCCAGCAGCGTAGGTCCAGGGATGGCAGATACGCAGTATTTT